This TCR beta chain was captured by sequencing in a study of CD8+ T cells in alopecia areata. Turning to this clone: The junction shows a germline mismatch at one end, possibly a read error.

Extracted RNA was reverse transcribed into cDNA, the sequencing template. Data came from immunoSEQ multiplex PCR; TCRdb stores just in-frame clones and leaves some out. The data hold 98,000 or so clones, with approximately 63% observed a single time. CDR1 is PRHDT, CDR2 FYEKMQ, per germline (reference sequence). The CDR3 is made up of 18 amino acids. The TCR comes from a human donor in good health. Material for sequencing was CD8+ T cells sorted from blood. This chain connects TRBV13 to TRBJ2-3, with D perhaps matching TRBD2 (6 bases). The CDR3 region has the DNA TGTGCCACCAGCTCCTCTGGGGAGGTGGATATCATCACAGATACGCAGTATTTT. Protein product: CATSSSGEVDIITDTQYF.